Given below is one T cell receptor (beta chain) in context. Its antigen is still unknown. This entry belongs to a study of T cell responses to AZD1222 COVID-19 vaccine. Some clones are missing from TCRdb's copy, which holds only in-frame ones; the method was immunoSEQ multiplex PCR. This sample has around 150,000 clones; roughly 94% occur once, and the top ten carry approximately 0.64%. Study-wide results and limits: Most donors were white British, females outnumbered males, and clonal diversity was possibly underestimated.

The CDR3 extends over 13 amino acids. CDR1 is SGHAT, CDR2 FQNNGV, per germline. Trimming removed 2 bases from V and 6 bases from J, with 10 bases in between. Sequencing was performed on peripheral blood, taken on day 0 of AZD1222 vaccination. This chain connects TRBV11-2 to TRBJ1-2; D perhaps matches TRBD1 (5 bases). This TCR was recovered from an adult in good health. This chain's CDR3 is CASSLPGPNGYTF. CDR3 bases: TGTGCCAGCAGCTTACCGGGACCTAATGGCTACACCTTC.